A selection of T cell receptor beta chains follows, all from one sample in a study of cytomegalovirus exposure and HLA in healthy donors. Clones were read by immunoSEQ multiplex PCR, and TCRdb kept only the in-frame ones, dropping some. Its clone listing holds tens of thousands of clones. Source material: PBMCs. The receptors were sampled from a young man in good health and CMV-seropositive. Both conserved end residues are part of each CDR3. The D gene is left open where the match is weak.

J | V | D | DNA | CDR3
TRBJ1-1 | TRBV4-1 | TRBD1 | TGCGCCAGCAGCGAAAGACAGGGTCTTACTGAAGCTTTCTTT | CASSERQGLTEAFF
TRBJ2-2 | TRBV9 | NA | TGTGCCAGCAGCCCGGGGGACTACACCGGGGAGCTGTTTTTT | CASSPGDYTGELFF
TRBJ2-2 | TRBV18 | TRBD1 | TGTGCCAGCTCACCAAGCGGGACAGGGGCCACCGGGGAGCTGTTTTTT | CASSPSGTGATGELFF
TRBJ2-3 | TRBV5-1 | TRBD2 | TGCGCCAGCAGCTTGGAGCTAGCGGGAGTGGGCACAGATACGCAGTATTTT | CASSLELAGVGTDTQYF
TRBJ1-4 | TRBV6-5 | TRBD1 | TGTGCCAGCGGAAGACAGGGGGCGCGTGAAAAACTGTTTTTT | CASGRQGAREKLFF
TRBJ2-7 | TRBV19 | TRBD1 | TGTGCCAGTAGTGGGACAGAGACACTCTACGAGCAGTACTTC | CASSGTETLYEQYF
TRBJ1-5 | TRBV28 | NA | TGTGCCAGCTCCCAGGGGTACAATAGCAATCAGCCCCAGCATTTT | CASSQGYNSNQPQHF
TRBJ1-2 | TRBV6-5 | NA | TGTGCCAGCAGTGCTTACGGGACAAACTATGGCTACACCTTC | CASSAYGTNYGYTF
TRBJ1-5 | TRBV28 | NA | TGTGCCAGCAGTAAGGCAATCACAGGGTTTCGTCAGCCCCAGCATTTT | CASSKAITGFRQPQHF
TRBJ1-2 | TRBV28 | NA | TGTGCCAGCAGGAGGGGGAATGGCTACACCTTC | CASRRGNGYTF
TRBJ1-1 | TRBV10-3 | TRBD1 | TGTGCCATCAGTGCGACAGGGGTGACTGAAGCTTTCTTT | CAISATGVTEAFF
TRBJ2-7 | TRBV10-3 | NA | TGTGCCGTCAGTGAGTCACAAAGGGGTGACAGTAACGAGCAGTACTTC | CAVSESQRGDSNEQYF
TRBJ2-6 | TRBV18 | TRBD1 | TGTGCCAGCGCGATCAGGGGGCCTGGGGCCAACGTCCTGACTTTC | CASAIRGPGANVLTF
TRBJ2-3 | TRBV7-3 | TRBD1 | TGTGCCAGCAGCCCCGGGGACAGTCGAACAGATACGCAGTATTTT | CASSPGDSRTDTQYF
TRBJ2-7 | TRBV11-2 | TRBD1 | TGTGCCAGCAGCTTAACAGGGGACCAGTACTTC | CASSLTGDQYF
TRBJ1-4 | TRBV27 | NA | TGTGCCAGCAGGCGGACCCTCGACGGGGTGGAAGTAGAAAAACTGTTTTTT | CASRRTLDGVEVEKLFF
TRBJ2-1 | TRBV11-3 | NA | TGTGCCAGCAGCTCGAGGTACTCCCACAATGAGCAGTTCTTC | CASSSRYSHNEQFF
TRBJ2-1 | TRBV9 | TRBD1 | TGTGCCAGCAGCTCTACAGGGGGGTCAGTGAATGAGCAGTTCTTC | CASSSTGGSVNEQFF
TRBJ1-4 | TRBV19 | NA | TGTGCCACCCAGAACAGGAGAAATGAAAAACTGTTTTTT | CATQNRRNEKLFF
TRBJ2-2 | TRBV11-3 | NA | TGTGCCAGCAGCCTAGGGAATGCGGGCCCAGCCGGGGAGCTGTTTTTT | CASSLGNAGPAGELFF
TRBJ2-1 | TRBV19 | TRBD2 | TGTGCCAGCGCCGCTAGCGGTGGGGGGAATGAGCAGTTCTTC | CASAASGGGNEQFF
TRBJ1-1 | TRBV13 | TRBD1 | TGTGCCAGCAGCCGGGACAGAAAATTTGAAGCTTTCTTT | CASSRDRKFEAFF
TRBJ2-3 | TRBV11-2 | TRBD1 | TGTGCCAGCAGCCCCGGACAGGGCCACACAGATACGCAGTATTTT | CASSPGQGHTDTQYF
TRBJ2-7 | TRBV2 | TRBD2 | TGTGCCAGCAGCCTCAACGCGGGGGGCGGCGACGAGCAGTACTTC | CASSLNAGGGDEQYF
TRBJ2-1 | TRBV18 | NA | TGTGCCAGCTCACCTTATCAGCGGCCGGATGAGCAGTTCTTC | CASSPYQRPDEQFF
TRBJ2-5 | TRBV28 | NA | TGTGCCAGCCAGGGCCCAGGAGAGACCCAGTACTTC | CASQGPGETQYF
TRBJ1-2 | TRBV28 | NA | TGTGCCTCCCGGTCCGGCTATGGCTACACCTTC | CASRSGYGYTF
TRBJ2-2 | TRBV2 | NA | TGTGCCAGCCGATCAGGGACCGGGGAGCTGTTTTTT | CASRSGTGELFF
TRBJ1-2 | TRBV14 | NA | TGTGCCAGCAGCCAAGGAGCTAACTATGGCTACACCTTC | CASSQGANYGYTF
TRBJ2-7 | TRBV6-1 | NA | TGTGCCAGCAGTGAAGAGGGGTCCCACCGGTACTTC | CASSEEGSHRYF
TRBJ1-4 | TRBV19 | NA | TGTGCCAGTAGTGCAGGGGATCATCATGAAAAACTGTTTTTT | CASSAGDHHEKLFF
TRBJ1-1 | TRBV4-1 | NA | TGCGCCAGCAGAGAGGGGGTAGGGAACACTGAAGCTTTCTTT | CASREGVGNTEAFF
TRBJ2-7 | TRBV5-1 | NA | TGCGCCAGCAGCCGCGGTTACGAGCAGTACTTC | CASSRGYEQYF
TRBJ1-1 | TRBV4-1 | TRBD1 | TGCGCCAGCAGCCAAACTGGACAGGGGTACACTGAAGCTTTCTTT | CASSQTGQGYTEAFF
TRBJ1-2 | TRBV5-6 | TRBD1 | TGTGCCAGCAGCTTGGTATCGGGACAGGCCTATGGCTACACCTTC | CASSLVSGQAYGYTF
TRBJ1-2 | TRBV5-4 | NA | TGTGCCAGCAGCTTGGGCGCGGAACCCTATGGCTACACCTTC | CASSLGAEPYGYTF
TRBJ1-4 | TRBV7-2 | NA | TGTGCCAGCAGCTTACAGGGGCCTAATGAAAAACTGTTTTTT | CASSLQGPNEKLFF
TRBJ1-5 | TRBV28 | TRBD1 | TGTGCCAGCAGTGACAGGGGTCTCAATAGCAATCAGCCCCAGCATTTT | CASSDRGLNSNQPQHF
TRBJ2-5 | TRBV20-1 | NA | TGCAGTACCTGGGGGGCGGGGGACCAGTACTTC | CSTWGAGDQYF
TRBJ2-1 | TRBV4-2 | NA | TGTGCCAGCAGCCAAGTGGCGGGTGAGCAGTTCTTC | CASSQVAGEQFF
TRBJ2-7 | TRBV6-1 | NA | TGTGCCAGCAGGACAGGACTGCTCTACGAGCAGTACTTC | CASRTGLLYEQYF
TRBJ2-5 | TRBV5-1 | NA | TGCGCCACCTCCTACGACCAAGAGACCCAGTACTTC | CATSYDQETQYF
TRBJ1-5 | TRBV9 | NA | TGTGCCAGCAGCGCCACGACAGGTGGGAGCAATCAGCCCCAGCATTTT | CASSATTGGSNQPQHF
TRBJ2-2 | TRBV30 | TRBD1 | TGTGCCTGGAGTGTAATGGGGCTGACAGGGTCCGGGGAGCTGTTTTTT | CAWSVMGLTGSGELFF
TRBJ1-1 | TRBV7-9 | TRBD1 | TGTGCCAGCAGCATTCAGGGGGAACTGAACACTGAAGCTTTCTTT | CASSIQGELNTEAFF
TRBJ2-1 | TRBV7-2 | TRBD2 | TGTGCCAGCAGCTTAACTAGCGGTCCCTACAATGAGCAGTTCTTC | CASSLTSGPYNEQFF
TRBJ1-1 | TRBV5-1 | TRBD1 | TGCGCCAGCAGACCAAGTTACAGGGGCCCGAACACTGAAGCTTTCTTT | CASRPSYRGPNTEAFF
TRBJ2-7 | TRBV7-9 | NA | TGTGCCAGCAGCTTATTTGAGGGCTACGAGCAGTACTTC | CASSLFEGYEQYF
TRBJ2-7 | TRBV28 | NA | TGTGCCAGCAGTTTAATGCGGGCCGAGCAGTACTTC | CASSLMRAEQYF
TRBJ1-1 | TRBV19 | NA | TGTGCCAGTAGTATCGTGGGGAGCACTGAAGCTTTCTTT | CASSIVGSTEAFF
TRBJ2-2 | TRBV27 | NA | TGTGCCAGCAGTTACGGGTTTGGCACCGGGGAGCTGTTTTTT | CASSYGFGTGELFF
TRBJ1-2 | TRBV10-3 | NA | TGTGCCATCGGGGGCTGGGCTGGGGATGGCTACACCTTC | CAIGGWAGDGYTF
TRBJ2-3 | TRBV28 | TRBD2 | TGTGCCAGCAGTTTTGTTAGGGGACTAGCGGGGGGAAGCACAGATACGCAGTATTTT | CASSFVRGLAGGSTDTQYF
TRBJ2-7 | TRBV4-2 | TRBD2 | TGTGCCAGCAGCCGAGAGGGACTAGCGGGAGAGAACGAGCAGTACTTC | CASSREGLAGENEQYF
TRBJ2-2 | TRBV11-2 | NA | TGTGCCAGCAGCTTAATCAGCGGGTCTAACACCGGGGAGCTGTTTTTT | CASSLISGSNTGELFF
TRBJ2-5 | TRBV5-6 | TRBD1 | TGTGCCAGCAGCACAGGGGACGGCGAGACCCAGTACTTC | CASSTGDGETQYF
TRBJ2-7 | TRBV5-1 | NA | TGCGCCAGCAGCTTGGACCGGGATACATACGAGCAGTACTTC | CASSLDRDTYEQYF